The clone carrying this T cell receptor (beta chain) has just one count. The antigen is not known. This sample stems from a study of cytomegalovirus exposure and HLA in healthy donors. This CDR3 has 17 amino acids. V trimming: 0 bases; J trimming: 7 bases; junction bases outside the gene matches: 6. Germline V CDR1 and CDR2: LNHDA, SQIVND (reference sequence). The PCR contained 60 Vbeta and 13 Jbeta primers. Profiled with immunoSEQ multiplex PCR; TCRdb holds only in-frame clones, not every one. The sample has 150,000 or so clones; roughly four fifths are singletons. Points from the study as a whole: As was reported, the HLA-A and HLA-B alleles of most subjects were accurately predicted from TCR beta sequences. Many donors carried some public TCRs, although rarity characterized most TCR sequences. Previously analyzed data showed that most TCR beta V segments were productive at a frequency of about 90% or about 30%. According to the study, approximately 150 TCR beta chains were cytomegalovirus-associated.

The material sequenced was PBMCs. The sequence derives from a man aged 18 to 29 in good health and CMV-seropositive. The gene calls are TRBV19 and TRBJ2-2, with TRBD1 identical over 12 bases. In nucleotides, the CDR3 is TGTGCCAGTAGTATAGATAGGGACAGGGGGCTTGACGGGGAGCTGTTTTTT. Residues: CASSIDRDRGLDGELFF.